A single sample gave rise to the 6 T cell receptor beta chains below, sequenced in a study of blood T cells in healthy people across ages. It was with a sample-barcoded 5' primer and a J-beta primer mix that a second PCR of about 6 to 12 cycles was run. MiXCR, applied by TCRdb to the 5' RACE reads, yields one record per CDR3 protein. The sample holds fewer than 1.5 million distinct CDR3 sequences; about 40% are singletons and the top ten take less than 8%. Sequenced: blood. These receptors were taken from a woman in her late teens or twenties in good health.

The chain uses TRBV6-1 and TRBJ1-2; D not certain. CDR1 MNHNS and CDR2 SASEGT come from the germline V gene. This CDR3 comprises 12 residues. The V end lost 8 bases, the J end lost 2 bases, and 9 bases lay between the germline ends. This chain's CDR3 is CASVTANYGYTF. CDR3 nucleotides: TGTGCCAGCGTCACCGCGAACTATGGCTACACCTTC.

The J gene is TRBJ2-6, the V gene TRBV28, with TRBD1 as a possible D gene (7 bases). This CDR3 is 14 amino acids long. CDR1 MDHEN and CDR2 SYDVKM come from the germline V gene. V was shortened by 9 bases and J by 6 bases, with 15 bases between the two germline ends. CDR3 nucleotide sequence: TGTGCCAGTGCTACAGGGGAGGTGGCCAACGTCCTGACTTTC. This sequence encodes CASATGEVANVLTF.

The CDR3 coding sequence is TGCAGTGCCGCCAGACTAGCGGGAACCAGCTACGAGCAGTACTTC. It encodes CSAARLAGTSYEQYF. The chain couples TRBV20-1 to TRBJ2-7; TRBD2 agrees at 11 bases. With 6 bases clipped from V and 3 bases from J, the junction kept 10 bases outside the gene matches. The CDR3 covers 15 residues. Germline CDR1 is DFQATT and CDR2 is SNEGSKA (reference sequence).

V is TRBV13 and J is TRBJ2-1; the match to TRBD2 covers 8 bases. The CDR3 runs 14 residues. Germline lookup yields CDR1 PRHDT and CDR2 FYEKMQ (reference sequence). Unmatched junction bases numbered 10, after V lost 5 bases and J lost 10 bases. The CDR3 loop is CASSTQRTSMEQFF. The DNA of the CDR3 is TGTGCCAGCAGCACCCAACGGACTAGCATGGAGCAGTTCTTC.

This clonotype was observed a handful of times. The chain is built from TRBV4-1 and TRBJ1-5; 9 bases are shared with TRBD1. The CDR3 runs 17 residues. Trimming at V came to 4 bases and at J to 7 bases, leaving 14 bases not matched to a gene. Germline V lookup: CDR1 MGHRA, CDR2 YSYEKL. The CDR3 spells CASSPQGQGVLGQPQHF. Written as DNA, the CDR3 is TGCGCCAGCAGCCCACAGGGACAGGGTGTACTCGGGCAGCCCCAGCATTTT.

In DNA form, the CDR3 reads TGCGCCAGCGCAGGGGGGCCTAATGAAAAACTGTTTTTT. Protein sequence: CASAGGPNEKLFF. V is TRBV10-2 and J is TRBJ1-4; 7 bases map to TRBD1. V shed 8 bases, J shed 3 bases, and the junction held 3 bases outside the gene matches. CDR1 is WSHSY, CDR2 SAAADI, per germline. The CDR3 is 13 residues long.